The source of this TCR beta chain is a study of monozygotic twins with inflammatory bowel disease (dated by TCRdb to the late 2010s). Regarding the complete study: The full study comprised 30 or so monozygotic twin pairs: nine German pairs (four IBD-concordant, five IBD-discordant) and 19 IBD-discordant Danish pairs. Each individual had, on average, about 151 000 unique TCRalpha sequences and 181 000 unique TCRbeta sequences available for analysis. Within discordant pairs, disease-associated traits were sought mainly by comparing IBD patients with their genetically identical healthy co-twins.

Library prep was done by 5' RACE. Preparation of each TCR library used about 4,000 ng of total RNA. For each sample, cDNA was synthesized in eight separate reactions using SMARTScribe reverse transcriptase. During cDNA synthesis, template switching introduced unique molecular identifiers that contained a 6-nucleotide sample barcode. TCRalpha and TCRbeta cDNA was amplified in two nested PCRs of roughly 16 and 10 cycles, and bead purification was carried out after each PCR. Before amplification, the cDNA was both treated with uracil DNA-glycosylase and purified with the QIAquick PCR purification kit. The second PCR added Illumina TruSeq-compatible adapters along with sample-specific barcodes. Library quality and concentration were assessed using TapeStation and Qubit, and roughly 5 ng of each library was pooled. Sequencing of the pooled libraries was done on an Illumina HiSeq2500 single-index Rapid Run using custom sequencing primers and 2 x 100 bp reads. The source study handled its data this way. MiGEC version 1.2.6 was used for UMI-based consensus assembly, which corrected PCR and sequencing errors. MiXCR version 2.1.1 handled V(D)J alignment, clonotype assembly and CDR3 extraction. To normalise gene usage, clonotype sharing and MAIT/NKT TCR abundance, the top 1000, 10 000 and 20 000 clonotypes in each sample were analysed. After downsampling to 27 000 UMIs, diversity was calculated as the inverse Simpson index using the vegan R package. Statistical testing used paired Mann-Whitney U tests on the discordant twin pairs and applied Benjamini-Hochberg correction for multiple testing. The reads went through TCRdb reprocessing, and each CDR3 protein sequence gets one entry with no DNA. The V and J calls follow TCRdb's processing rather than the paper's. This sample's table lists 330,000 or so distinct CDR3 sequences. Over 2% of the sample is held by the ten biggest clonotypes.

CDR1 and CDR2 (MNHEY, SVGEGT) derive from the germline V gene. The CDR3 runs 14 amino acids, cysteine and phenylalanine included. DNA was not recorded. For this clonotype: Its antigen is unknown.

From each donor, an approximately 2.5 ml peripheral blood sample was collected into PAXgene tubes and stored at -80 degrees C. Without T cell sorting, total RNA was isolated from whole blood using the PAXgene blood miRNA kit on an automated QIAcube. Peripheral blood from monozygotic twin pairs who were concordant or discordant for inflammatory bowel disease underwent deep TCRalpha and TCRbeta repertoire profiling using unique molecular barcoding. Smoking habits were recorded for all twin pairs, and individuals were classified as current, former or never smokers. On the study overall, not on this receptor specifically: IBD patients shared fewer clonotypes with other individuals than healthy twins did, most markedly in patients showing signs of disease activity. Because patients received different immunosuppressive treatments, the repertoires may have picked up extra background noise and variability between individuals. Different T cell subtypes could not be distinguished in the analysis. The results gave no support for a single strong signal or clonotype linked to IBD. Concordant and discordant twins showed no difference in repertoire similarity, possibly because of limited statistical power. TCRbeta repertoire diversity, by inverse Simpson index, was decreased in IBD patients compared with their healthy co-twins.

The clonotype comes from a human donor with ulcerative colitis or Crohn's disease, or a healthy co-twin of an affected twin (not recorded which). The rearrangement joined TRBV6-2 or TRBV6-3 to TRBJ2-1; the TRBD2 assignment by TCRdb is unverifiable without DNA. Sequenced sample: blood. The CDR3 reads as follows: CASSYGGGADEQFF.